The T cell receptor (beta chain) described here comes from a study of cytomegalovirus exposure and HLA in healthy donors. Primers for the PCR totalled 60 Vbeta and 13 Jbeta. Sequencing used immunoSEQ multiplex PCR; TCRdb keeps in-frame clones, though not all of them. The listing records tens of thousands of clones. V gave up 6 bases and J gave up 6 bases; unmatched junction bases: 3. This CDR3 is 15 amino acids long. The V gene's germline CDR1 is MNHEY and CDR2 SVGAGI. The TCR sequence derives from a woman aged 55-69 years in good health and CMV-seronegative. Material for sequencing was PBMCs. The chain recombines TRBV6-5 with TRBJ2-1, with 15 positions matching TRBD2. The CDR3 coding sequence is TGTGCCAGCAGCCGGGGACTAGCGGGAGGCAATGAGCAGTTCTTC. Amino acids: CASSRGLAGGNEQFF.